The clone carrying this T cell receptor beta chain was counted at least ten times. What it binds is not known. The data derive from a study of CD8+CD57+ T cells in acquired aplastic anemia. Overall study context: Sorted cells (CD4+ and CD8+) yielded DNA amounts that averaged approximately 3.1 ug. CD4+ cells from healthy donors averaged approximately 11 million reads. Study-wide results and caveats: Levels of CD8+ Simpson's diversity were not significantly distinct in patients versus controls. Patients and controls turned out to have roughly 29 CD8+ CDR3 sequences in common.

TCR beta VDJ and CDR3 profiles were obtained from a genomic DNA template. TCRdb re-called the reads with MiXCR, one entry per CDR3 protein. In the table there are fewer than 200,000 distinct CDR3 sequences, about 48% of which are singletons. Unmatched junction bases numbered 6, after V lost 4 bases and J lost 4 bases. This CDR3 region has 15 residues. Germline CDR1 SGHKS, CDR2 YYEKEE (reference sequence). Sequenced: sorted CD4+, CD8+, or CD8+CD57+ T cells (not recorded which) from PBMCs. The rearrangement joins TRBV5-5 to TRBJ1-1; TRBD1 agrees at 11 bases. The receptor was derived from a human donor in good health. CDR3 nucleotides: TGTGCCAGCAGCACCGGGACAGGGGGTACCACTGAAGCTTTCTTT. Its translation: CASSTGTGGTTEAFF.